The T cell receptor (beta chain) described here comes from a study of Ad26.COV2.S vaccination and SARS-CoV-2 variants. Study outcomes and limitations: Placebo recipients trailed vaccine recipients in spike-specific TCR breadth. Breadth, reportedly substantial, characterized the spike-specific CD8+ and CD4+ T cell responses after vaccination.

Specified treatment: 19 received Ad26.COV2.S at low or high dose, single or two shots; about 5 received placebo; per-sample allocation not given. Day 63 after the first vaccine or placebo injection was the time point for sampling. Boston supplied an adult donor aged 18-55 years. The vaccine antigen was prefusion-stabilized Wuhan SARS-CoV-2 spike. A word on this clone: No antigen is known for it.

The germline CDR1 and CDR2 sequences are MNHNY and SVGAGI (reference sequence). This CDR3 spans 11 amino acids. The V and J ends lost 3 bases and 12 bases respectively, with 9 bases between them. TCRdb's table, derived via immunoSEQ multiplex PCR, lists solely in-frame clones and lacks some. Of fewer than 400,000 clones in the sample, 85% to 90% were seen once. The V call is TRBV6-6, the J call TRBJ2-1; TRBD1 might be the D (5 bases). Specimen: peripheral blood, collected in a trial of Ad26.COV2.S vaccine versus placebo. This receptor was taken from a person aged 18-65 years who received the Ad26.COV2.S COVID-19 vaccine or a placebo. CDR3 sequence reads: CASSYDSSQFF. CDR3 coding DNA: TGTGCCAGCAGTTATGACAGTTCGCAGTTCTTC.